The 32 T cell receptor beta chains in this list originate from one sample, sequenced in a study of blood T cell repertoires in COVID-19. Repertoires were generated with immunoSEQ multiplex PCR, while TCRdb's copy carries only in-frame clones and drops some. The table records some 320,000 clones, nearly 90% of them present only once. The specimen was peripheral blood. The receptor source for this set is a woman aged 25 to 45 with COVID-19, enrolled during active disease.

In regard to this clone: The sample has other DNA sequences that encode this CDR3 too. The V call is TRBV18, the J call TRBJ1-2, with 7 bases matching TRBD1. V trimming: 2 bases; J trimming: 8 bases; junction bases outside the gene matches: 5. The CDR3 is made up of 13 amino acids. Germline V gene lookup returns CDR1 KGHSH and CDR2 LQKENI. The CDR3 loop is CASSPDRAGGYTF. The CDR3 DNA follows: TGTGCCAGCTCACCAGACAGGGCCGGCGGCTACACCTTC.

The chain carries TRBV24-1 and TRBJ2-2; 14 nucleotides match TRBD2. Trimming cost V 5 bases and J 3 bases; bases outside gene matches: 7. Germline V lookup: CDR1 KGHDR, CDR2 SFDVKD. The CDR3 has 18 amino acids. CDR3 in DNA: TGTGCCACCAGTGCCCGGACGACTAGCGGGGGGGACACCGGGGAGCTGTTTTTT. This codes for CATSARTTSGGDTGELFF.

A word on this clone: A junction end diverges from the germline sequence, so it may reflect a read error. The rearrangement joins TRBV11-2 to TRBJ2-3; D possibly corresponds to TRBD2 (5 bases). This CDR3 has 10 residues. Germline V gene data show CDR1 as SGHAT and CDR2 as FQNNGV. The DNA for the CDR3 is TGTGCCAGCAGCTTAGGGACCCTAGCTTTT. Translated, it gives CASSLGTLAF.

The CDR3 DNA reads TGTGCCACCAGCGGGGCGGGGGAGAGGACTAATGAAAAACTGTTTTTT. Its protein product is CATSGAGERTNEKLFF. The rearrangement uses TRBV15 and TRBJ1-4; D is perhaps TRBD1 (5 bases). V lost 5 bases and J lost 2, with 15 bases in between. Germline lookup yields CDR1 LNHNV and CDR2 YYDKDF (reference sequence). The CDR3 consists of 16 residues.

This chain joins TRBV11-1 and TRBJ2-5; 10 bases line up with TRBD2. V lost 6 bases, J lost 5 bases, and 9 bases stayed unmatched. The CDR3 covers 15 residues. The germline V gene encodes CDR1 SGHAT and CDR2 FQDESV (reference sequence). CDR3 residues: CASRISGGARETQYF. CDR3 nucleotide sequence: TGTGCCAGCAGAATCAGCGGGGGGGCCCGTGAGACCCAGTACTTC.

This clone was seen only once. The CDR3 loop reads CASHAGESNTGELFF. DNA of the CDR3: TGTGCCAGCCACGCGGGGGAGTCGAACACCGGGGAGCTGTTTTTT. The chain employs TRBV9 and TRBJ2-2; 7 bases agree with TRBD2. V dropped 7 bases and J dropped 0; count of bases not matched to a gene: 6. This CDR3 is built from 15 residues. Per the germline V gene, CDR1 is SGDLS and CDR2 is YYNGEE.

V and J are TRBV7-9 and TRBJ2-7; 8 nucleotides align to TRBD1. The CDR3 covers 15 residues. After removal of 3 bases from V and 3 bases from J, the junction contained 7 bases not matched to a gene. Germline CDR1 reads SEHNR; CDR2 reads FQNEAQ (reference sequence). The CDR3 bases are TGTGCCAGCAGCTTCTGGACAGGGCCGAACTACGAGCAGTACTTC. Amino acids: CASSFWTGPNYEQYF.

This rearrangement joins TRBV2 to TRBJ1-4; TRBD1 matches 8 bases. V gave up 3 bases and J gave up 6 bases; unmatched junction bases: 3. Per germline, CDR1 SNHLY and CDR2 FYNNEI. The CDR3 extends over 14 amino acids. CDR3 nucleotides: TGTGCCAGCAGTGACGGACAGGGTGATGAAAAACTGTTTTTT. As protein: CASSDGQGDEKLFF.

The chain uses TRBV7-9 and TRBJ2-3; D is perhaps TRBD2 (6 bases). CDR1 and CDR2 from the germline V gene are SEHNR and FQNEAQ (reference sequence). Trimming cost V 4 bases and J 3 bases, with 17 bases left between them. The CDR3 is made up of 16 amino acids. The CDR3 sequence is CASSSTGGGWTDTQYF. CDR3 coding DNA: TGTGCCAGCAGCTCTACTGGGGGAGGATGGACAGATACGCAGTATTTT.

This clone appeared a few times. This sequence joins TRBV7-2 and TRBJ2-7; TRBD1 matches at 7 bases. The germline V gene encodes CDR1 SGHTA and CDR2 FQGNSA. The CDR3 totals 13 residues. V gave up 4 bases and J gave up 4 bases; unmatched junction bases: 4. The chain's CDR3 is CASSYVQGYEQYF. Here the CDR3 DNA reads TGTGCCAGCAGCTACGTACAGGGGTACGAGCAGTACTTC. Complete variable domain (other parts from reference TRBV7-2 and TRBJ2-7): GAGVSQSPSNKVTEKGKDVELRCDPISGHTALYWYRQSLGQGLEFLIYFQGNSAPDKSGLPSDRFSAERTGGSVSTLTIQRTQQEDSAVYLCASSYVQGYEQYFGPGTRLTVT.

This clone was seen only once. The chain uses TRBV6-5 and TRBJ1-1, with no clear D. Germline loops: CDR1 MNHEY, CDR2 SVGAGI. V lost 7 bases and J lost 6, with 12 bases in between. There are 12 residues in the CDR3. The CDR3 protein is CASTDGSAEAFF. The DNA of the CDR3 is TGTGCCAGCACCGACGGGTCGGCTGAAGCTTTCTTT.

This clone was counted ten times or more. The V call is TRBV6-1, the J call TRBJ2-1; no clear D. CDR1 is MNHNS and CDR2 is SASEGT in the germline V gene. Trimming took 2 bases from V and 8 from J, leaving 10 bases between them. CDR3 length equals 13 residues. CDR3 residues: CASSEYEVDEQFF. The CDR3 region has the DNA TGTGCCAGCAGTGAATACGAGGTGGATGAGCAGTTCTTC.

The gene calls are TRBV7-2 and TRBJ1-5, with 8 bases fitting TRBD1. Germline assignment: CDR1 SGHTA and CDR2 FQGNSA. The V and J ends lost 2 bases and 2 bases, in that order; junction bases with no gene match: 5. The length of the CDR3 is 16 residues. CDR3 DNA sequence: TGTGCCAGCAGCTTATCCCAGGGGGCAGGCAATCAGCCCCAGCATTTT. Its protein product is CASSLSQGAGNQPQHF.

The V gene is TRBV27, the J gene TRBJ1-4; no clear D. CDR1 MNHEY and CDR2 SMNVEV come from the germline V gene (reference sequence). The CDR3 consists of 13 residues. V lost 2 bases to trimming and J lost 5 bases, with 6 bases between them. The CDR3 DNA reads TGTGCCAGCAGTTTACGCCAGAATGAAAAACTGTTTTTT. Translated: CASSLRQNEKLFF.

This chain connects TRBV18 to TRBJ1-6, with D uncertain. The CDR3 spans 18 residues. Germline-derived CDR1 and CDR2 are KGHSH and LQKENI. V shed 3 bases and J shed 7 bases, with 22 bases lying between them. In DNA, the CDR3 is TGTGCCAGCTCACCGTTGGTGGGTAGTGGCGGTAGGAATTCACCCCTCCACTTT. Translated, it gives CASSPLVGSGGRNSPLHF.

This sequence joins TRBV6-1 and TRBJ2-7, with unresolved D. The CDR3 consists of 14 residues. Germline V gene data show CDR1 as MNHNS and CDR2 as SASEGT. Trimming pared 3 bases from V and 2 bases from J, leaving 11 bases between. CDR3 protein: CASSELGSAYEQYF. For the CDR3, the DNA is TGTGCCAGCAGTGAGTTGGGCTCCGCCTACGAGCAGTACTTC.

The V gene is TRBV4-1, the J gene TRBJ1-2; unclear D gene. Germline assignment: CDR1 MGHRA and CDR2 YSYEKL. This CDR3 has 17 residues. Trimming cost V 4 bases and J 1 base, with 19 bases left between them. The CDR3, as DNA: TGCGCCAGCAGCCCGTCCCGCGGCTTCACCCTTAACTATGGCTACACCTTC. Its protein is CASSPSRGFTLNYGYTF.

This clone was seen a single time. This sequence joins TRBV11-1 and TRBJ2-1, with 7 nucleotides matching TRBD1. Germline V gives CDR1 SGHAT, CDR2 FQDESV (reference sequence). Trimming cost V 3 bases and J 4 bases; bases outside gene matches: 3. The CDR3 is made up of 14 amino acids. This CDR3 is CASSLDRNYNEQFF. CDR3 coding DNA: TGTGCCAGCAGCTTGGACAGGAATTACAATGAGCAGTTCTTC.

In DNA, the CDR3 is TGTGCCAGCAGCCTCAGACTAGCGGTCACAGATACGCAGTATTTT. It translates to CASSLRLAVTDTQYF. V usage is TRBV5-4 and J usage is TRBJ2-3; the match to TRBD2 covers 9 bases. This CDR3 comprises 15 residues. Germline V gene lookup returns CDR1 SGHNT and CDR2 YYREEE (reference sequence). Losses at the gene ends were 4 bases for V and 2 bases for J; bases not matched to a gene: 5.

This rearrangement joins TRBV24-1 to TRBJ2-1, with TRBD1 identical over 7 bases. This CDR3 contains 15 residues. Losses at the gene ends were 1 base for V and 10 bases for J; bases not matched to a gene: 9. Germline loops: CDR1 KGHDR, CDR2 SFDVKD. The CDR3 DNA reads TGTGCCACCAGTGATTTCAATGGACAGGAGAACGAGCAGTTCTTC. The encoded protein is CATSDFNGQENEQFF.

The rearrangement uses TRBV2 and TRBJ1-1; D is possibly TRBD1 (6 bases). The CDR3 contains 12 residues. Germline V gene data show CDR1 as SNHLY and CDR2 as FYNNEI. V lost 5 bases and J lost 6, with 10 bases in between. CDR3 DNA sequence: TGTGCCAGCAGTCGAAGACAGGCTGAAGCTTTCTTT. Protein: CASSRRQAEAFF.

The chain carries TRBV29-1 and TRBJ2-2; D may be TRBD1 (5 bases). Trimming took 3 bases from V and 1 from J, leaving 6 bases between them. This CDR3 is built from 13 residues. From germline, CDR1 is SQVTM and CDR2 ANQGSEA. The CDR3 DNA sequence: TGCAGCGTTGAGGGGCGGAACACCGGGGAGCTGTTTTTT. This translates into CSVEGRNTGELFF.

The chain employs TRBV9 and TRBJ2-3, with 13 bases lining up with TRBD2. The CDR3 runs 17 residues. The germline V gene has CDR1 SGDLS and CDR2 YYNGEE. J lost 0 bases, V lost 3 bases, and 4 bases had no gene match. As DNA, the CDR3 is TGTGCCAGCAGCGGGACTAGCGGGGGCTCTAGCACAGATACGCAGTATTTT. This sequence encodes CASSGTSGGSSTDTQYF.

CDR3 DNA: TGTGCCAGCAGTCCCAGGGGGGACACTGAAGCTTTCTTT. It translates to CASSPRGDTEAFF. The V call is TRBV7-9, the J call TRBJ1-1; TRBD1 matches at 7 bases. V shed 6 bases and J 3 bases; nucleotides not matched to a gene: 4. The CDR3 consists of 13 residues. Germline CDR1 and CDR2: SEHNR and FQNEAQ (reference sequence).

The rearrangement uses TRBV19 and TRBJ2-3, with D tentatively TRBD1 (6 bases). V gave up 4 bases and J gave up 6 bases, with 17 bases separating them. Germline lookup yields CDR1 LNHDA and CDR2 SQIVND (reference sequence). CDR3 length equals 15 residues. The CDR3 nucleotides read TGTGCCAGTAGTAAAGGCGAGGGGGTTTCGGATACGCAGTATTTT. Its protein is CASSKGEGVSDTQYF.

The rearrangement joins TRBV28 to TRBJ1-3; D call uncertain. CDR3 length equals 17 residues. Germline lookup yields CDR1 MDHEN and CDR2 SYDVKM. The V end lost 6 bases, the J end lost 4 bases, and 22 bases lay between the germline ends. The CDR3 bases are TGTGCCAGCAGCCTTGGCACGGGTATCTCTTTAGGAAACACCATATATTTT. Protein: CASSLGTGISLGNTIYF.

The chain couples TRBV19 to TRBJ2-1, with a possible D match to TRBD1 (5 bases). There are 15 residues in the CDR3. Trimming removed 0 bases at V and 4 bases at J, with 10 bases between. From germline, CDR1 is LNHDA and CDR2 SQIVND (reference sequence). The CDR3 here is CASSIEVTEYNEQFF. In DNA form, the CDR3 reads TGTGCCAGTAGTATAGAGGTGACAGAATACAATGAGCAGTTCTTC. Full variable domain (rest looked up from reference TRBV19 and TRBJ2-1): DGGITQSPKYLFRKEGQNVTLSCEQNLNHDAMYWYRQDPGQGLRLIYYSQIVNDFQKGDIAEGYSVSREKKESFPLTVTSAQKNPTAFYLCASSIEVTEYNEQFFGPGTRLTVL.

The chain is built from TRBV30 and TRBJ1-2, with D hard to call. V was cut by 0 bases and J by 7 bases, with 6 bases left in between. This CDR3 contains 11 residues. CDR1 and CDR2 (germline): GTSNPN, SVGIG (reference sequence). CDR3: CAWSVLGGYTF. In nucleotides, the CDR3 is TGTGCCTGGAGTGTTCTAGGTGGCTACACCTTC.

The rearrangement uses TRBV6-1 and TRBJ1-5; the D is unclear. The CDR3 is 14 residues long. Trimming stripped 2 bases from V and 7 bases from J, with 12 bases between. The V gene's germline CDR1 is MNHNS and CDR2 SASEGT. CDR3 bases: TGTGCCAGCAGTGAAAGGCCGGGAGGCCAGCCCCAGCATTTT. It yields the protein CASSERPGGQPQHF.

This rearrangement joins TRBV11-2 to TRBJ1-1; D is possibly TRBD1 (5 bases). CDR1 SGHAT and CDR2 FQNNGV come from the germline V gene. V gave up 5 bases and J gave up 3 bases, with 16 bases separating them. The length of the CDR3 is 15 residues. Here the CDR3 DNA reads TGTGCCAGCAGCACCTTTCTTATAGGGGACACTGAAGCTTTCTTT. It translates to CASSTFLIGDTEAFF. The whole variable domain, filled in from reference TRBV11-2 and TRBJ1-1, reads EAGVAQSPRYKIIEKRQSVAFWCNPISGHATLYWYQQILGQGPKLLIQFQNNGVVDDSQLPKDRFSAERLKGVDSTLKIQPAKLEDSAVYLCASSTFLIGDTEAFFGQGTRLTVV.

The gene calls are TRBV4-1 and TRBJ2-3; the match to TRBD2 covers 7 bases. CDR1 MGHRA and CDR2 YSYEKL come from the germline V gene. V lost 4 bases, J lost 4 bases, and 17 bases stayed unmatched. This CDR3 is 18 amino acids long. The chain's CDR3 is CASSLPSQLGTNPDTQYF. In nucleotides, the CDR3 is TGCGCCAGCAGCCTCCCCAGTCAGCTCGGGACTAATCCAGATACGCAGTATTTT.

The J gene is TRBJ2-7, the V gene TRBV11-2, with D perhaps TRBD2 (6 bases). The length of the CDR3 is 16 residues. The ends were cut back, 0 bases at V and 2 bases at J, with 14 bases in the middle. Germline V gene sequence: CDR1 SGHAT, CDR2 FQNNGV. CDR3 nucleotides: TGTGCCAGCAGCTTAGATCTAGTTGGGGGGACCTACGAGCAGTACTTC. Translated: CASSLDLVGGTYEQYF.